A single sample is the source of the 23 T cell receptor beta chains below, sequenced in a study of blood T cells in healthy people across ages. Through a sample-barcoded 5' primer and a J-beta primer mix, a second PCR was run for about 7 to 12 cycles. TCRdb re-analysed the 5' RACE reads in MiXCR, keeping a single row per CDR3 protein. The data hold some 1.7 million distinct CDR3 sequences, with roughly 30% observed a single time. The sequenced sample was blood. Every receptor here comes from a woman aged 25 to 45 in good health.

This rearrangement joins TRBV14 to TRBJ2-7; D gene uncertain. Germline CDR1 and CDR2: SGHDN and FVKESK. Trimming shortened V by 1 base and J by 0 bases, and 10 bases separated the two germline ends. There are 15 residues in the CDR3. The CDR3 sequence: CASSQVYTSSYEQYF. The CDR3 DNA sequence: TGTGCCAGCAGCCAAGTCTACACAAGCTCCTACGAGCAGTACTTC.

With regard to this clonotype: A much larger clone differs by one base, so this may be a read error. V usage is TRBV7-9 and J usage is TRBJ2-7; TRBD2 matches 8 bases. Trimming took 5 bases from V and 3 from J; bases not matched to a gene: 9. Looked up from germline, CDR1 is SEHNR and CDR2 is FQNEAQ (reference sequence). The CDR3 loop spans 15 amino acids. Here the CDR3 reads CASSPSGWVHYEQYF. CDR3 bases: TGTGCCAGCAGCCCTAGCGGGTGGGTCCACTACGAGCAGTACTTC.

This clonotype was found a few times. The genes are TRBV6-5 and TRBJ1-2; no reliable D call. CDR3 length equals 14 residues. Trimming left V 6 bases short and J 6 bases short, with 17 bases between. Germline V lookup: CDR1 MNHEY, CDR2 SVGAGI. CDR3 nucleotides: TGTGCCAGCAGCCCCCTCGCGCCGGAGGATGGCTACACCTTC. Protein product: CASSPLAPEDGYTF.

The chain has TRBV5-1 and TRBJ2-1; D remains ambiguous. The V and J ends lost 0 bases and 3 bases respectively, with 7 bases between them. CDR1 and CDR2 (germline): SGHRS, YFSETQ. The CDR3 runs to 14 residues. The CDR3, as DNA: TGCGCCAGCAGCTTGGACTCGGTCTACAATGAGCAGTTCTTC. This encodes CASSLDSVYNEQFF.

This clonotype was seen more than once but under ten times. The V call is TRBV10-3, the J call TRBJ2-5, with D perhaps TRBD1 (8 bases). The CDR3 covers 15 residues. Germline lookup yields CDR1 ENHRY and CDR2 SYGVKD. V was pared by 10 bases and J by 11 bases, with 29 bases between. The chain's CDR3 is CATLARTGRDNEQYF. CDR3 bases: TGTGCCACCCTAGCCAGGACAGGGAGGGACAATGAGCAGTACTTC.

This clonotype has only one observation. The chain links TRBV20-1 to TRBJ2-7; TRBD1 aligns across 11 bases. CDR1 is DFQATT and CDR2 is SNEGSKA in the germline V gene (reference sequence). The CDR3 consists of 11 residues. The CDR3 sequence is CGGQGVNEQYF. The CDR3 DNA reads as TGCGGGGGACAGGGGGTCAACGAGCAGTACTTC.

Of note for this clonotype: This sequence may be a read error, since a much larger clone differs from it by one base. This chain joins TRBV7-6 and TRBJ2-6, with 8 bases that match TRBD2. Germline V gene data show CDR1 as SGHVS and CDR2 as FNYEAQ. This CDR3 is 16 amino acids long. In DNA, the CDR3 is TGTGCCAGCATCGATAGCGGGAAGTCTGGGGCCAACGTCCCGACTTTC. Protein sequence: CASIDSGKSGANVPTF. The full variable domain, completed using reference TRBV7-6 and TRBJ2-6, is GAGVSQSPRYKVTKRGQDVALRCDPISGHVSLYWYRQALGQGPEFLTYFNYEAQQDKSGLPNDRFSAERPEGSISTLTIQRTEQRDSAMYRCASIDSGKSGANVPTFGAGSRLTVL.

This clonotype came up many times. This chain connects TRBV28 to TRBJ2-5; D not resolved. CDR3 length: 14 residues. V was clipped by 6 bases and J by 5 bases, with 16 bases between them. Germline V gene lookup returns CDR1 MDHEN and CDR2 SYDVKM. This CDR3 is CASRQIIRMETQYF. For the CDR3, the DNA is TGTGCCAGCAGGCAAATTATCAGAATGGAGACCCAGTACTTC.

The chain employs TRBV20-1 and TRBJ2-1; 8 bases are a match to TRBD2. The junction had 9 bases not matched to a gene; V was cut back by 6 bases and J by 2 bases. The length of the CDR3 is 15 residues. Per the germline V gene, CDR1 is DFQATT and CDR2 is SNEGSKA (reference sequence). The CDR3 DNA follows: TGCAGTGCCCCTAGAGCGGGGGCCCCCTACAATGAGCAGTTCTTC. It translates to CSAPRAGAPYNEQFF.

V usage is TRBV16 and J usage is TRBJ1-2, with a tentative D call TRBD1 (6 bases). The V gene's germline CDR1 is KGHSY and CDR2 FQNENV. The CDR3 runs to 13 residues. V lost 4 bases, J lost 6 bases, and 12 bases lay in between. The CDR3 DNA reads TGTGCCAGCAGCCTAACAGGGAATGATGGCTACACCTTC. Protein sequence: CASSLTGNDGYTF. The variable domain in full, with the rest retrieved from reference TRBV16 and TRBJ1-2, is GEEVAQTPKHLVRGEGQKAKLYCAPIKGHSYVFWYQQVLKNEFKFLISFQNENVFDETGMPKERFSAKCLPNSPCSLEIQATKLEDSAVYFCASSLTGNDGYTFGSGTRLTVV.

This clonotype was detected once. Only one base separates this from a far larger clonotype, so it likely reflects a read error. This rearrangement joins TRBV12-3 or TRBV12-4 to TRBJ2-5; D possibly corresponds to TRBD1 (5 bases). CDR3 size: 13 residues. The CDR3 here is CAISLAGSETQYF. CDR3 nucleotide sequence: TGTGCCATCAGTTTAGCAGGGTCTGAGACCCAGTACTTC.

This clonotype was found many times. The CDR3 nucleotides are TGCAGTGCTCCCCTACAGGGGGAAGCCTATGGCTACACCTTC. Translated, it gives CSAPLQGEAYGYTF. The chain combines TRBV20-1 with TRBJ1-2; 8 nucleotides match TRBD1. The junction had 9 bases not matched to a gene; V was cut back by 5 bases and J by 4 bases. This CDR3 has 14 residues. From germline, CDR1 is DFQATT and CDR2 SNEGSKA (reference sequence).

This chain links TRBV7-9 with TRBJ1-2, with 7 bases aligning to TRBD1. The germline V gene has CDR1 SEHNR and CDR2 FQNEAQ (reference sequence). The CDR3 runs 14 residues. With V trimmed by 4 bases and J by 5 bases, 7 bases remained unmatched. CDR3 coding DNA: TGTGCCAGCAGCTCGACAGGGTCGCGATATGGCTACACCTTC. Amino acid sequence: CASSSTGSRYGYTF.

The rearrangement uses TRBV29-1 and TRBJ2-1; 9 nucleotides line up with TRBD1. The V segment lost 7 bases and the J segment 7 bases; nucleotides outside the gene matches: 11. The CDR3 spans 14 residues. CDR1 and CDR2 (germline): SQVTM, ANQGSEA. The CDR3 bases are TGCAGCGGGAAACCTACGACAGGGGGAAATGAGCAGTTCTTC. Its protein product is CSGKPTTGGNEQFF.

The V and J genes are TRBV15 and TRBJ1-1; D remains unclear. There are 12 residues in the CDR3. The germline V gene encodes CDR1 LNHNV and CDR2 YYDKDF (reference sequence). With 1 base removed from V and 9 bases from J, the gap between germline ends came to 9 bases. CDR3 amino acids: CATSRGTVKAFF. The CDR3 bases are TGTGCCACCAGCAGAGGAACCGTTAAAGCTTTCTTT.

This clonotype was recorded at least ten times. The chain employs TRBV4-1 and TRBJ2-7; 12 positions match TRBD2. CDR1 is MGHRA and CDR2 is YSYEKL in the germline V gene. The junction had 11 bases not matched to a gene; V was cut back by 4 bases and J by 7 bases. The CDR3 consists of 16 residues. The CDR3 sequence: CASSRGEGTSGSEQYF. The DNA for the CDR3 is TGCGCCAGCAGCCGCGGGGAAGGGACTAGCGGGTCTGAGCAGTACTTC.

About this clonotype: A much larger clone lies a single base off, so this may be a read error. The CDR3 protein is CASSSLPIDDYTF. The CDR3 DNA reads TGTGCCAGCAGTTCCTTACCTATAGATGACTACACCTTC. J is TRBJ1-2 and V is TRBV12-3 or TRBV12-4; no clear D. Deletions cut 4 bases from V and 10 bases from J, with 16 bases between. The CDR3 sequence is 13 residues long.

The genes are TRBV6-2 or TRBV6-3 and TRBJ1-5; TRBD1 is a possible D gene (5 bases). From germline, CDR1 is MNHEY and CDR2 SVGEGT. Trimming took off 5 bases at V and 4 bases at J, with 18 bases between the two ends. This CDR3 comprises 16 residues. The CDR3 sequence is CASSPNRSGGNQPQHF. The CDR3, as DNA: TGTGCCAGCAGTCCGAACAGGAGCGGGGGGAATCAGCCCCAGCATTTT.

This clonotype occurred a few times. The chain recombines TRBV7-9 with TRBJ2-7, with D possibly matching TRBD2 (6 bases). Trimming left V 5 bases short and J 3 bases short, with 17 bases between. The germline gives CDR1 SEHNR, CDR2 FQNEAQ (reference sequence). CDR3 size: 15 residues. CDR3 in amino acids: CASSVGEARVYEQYF. In DNA form, the CDR3 reads TGTGCCAGCAGCGTTGGGGAGGCCCGAGTCTACGAGCAGTACTTC.

This clonotype was found once. A much larger clone differs by one base, so this may be a read error. This chain connects TRBV2 to TRBJ2-2, with D perhaps assigned TRBD1 or TRBD2 (5 bases each). Germline CDR1 and CDR2: SNHLY and FYNNEI. The CDR3 has 15 amino acids. The DNA for the CDR3 is TGTGCCAGCAGCTGGGACGGCACGAACACCGGGGAGCGGTTTTTT. It encodes CASSWDGTNTGERFF. Filled out from reference TRBV2 and TRBJ2-2, the complete variable domain reads EPEVTQTPSHQVTQMGQEVILRCVPISNHLYFYWYRQILGQKVEFLVSFYNNEISEKSEIFDDQFSVERPDGSNFTLKIRSTKLEDSAMYFCASSWDGTNTGERFFGEGSRLTVL.

The J gene is TRBJ1-2, the V gene TRBV7-2; possible D gene TRBD1, 6 bases. Germline V gene lookup returns CDR1 SGHTA and CDR2 FQGNSA. Trimming pared 2 bases from V and 7 bases from J, leaving 17 bases between. This CDR3 spans 15 amino acids. The CDR3 loop reads CASSLHRAMGTGYTF. The CDR3 region has the DNA TGTGCCAGCAGCTTACACAGGGCGATGGGAACTGGCTACACCTTC.

The V and J genes are TRBV11-1 and TRBJ2-1; D is uncertain. V gave up 4 bases and J gave up 5 bases, with 21 bases separating them. There are 17 residues in the CDR3. Germline CDR1 SGHAT, CDR2 FQDESV (reference sequence). The CDR3 loop is CASSSALEGRPDNEQFF. CDR3 DNA sequence: TGTGCCAGCAGCTCAGCCTTGGAAGGTCGCCCCGACAATGAGCAGTTCTTC.

The chain uses TRBV15 and TRBJ2-5; 9 bases are a match to TRBD1. This CDR3 spans 14 amino acids. Germline lookup yields CDR1 LNHNV and CDR2 YYDKDF (reference sequence). The junction had 5 bases not matched to a gene; V was cut back by 7 bases and J by 2 bases. The CDR3 nucleotides are TGTGCCACCACGAGGACAGGGGTACAAGAGACCCAGTACTTC. Protein: CATTRTGVQETQYF.